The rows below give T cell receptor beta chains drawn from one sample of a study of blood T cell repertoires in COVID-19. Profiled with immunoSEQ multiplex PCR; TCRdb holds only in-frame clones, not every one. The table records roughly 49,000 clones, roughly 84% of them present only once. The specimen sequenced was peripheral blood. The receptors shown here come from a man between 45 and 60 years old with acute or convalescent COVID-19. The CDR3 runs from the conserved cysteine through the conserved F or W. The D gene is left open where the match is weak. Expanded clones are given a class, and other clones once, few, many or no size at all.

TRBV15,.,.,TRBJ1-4,CATSRGATNEKLFF,TGTGCCACCAGCAGGGGGGCGACTAATGAAAAACTGTTTTTT
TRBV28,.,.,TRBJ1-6,CASSRGTNSPLHF,TGTGCCAGCAGTCGGGGAACTAATTCACCCCTCCACTTT
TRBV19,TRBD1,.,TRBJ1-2,CASSMSGGGNYGYTF,TGTGCCAGTAGTATGTCCGGAGGGGGCAACTATGGCTACACCTTC
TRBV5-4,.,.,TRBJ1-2,CASSYYHSQVLYGYTF,TGTGCCAGCAGCTACTACCACTCGCAAGTCCTCTATGGCTACACCTTC
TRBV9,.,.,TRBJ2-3,CASMQGSGTDTQYF,TGTGCCAGCATGCAGGGTTCGGGCACAGATACGCAGTATTTT
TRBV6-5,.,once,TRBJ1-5,CASSSLDRHQPQHF,TGTGCCAGCAGTTCACTGGACAGACATCAGCCCCAGCATTTT
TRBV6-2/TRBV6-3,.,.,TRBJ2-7,CASSYQGHEQYF,TGTGCCAGCAGTTACCAGGGTCACGAGCAGTACTTC
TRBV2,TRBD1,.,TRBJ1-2,CASSEAPRGGYTF,TGTGCCAGCAGTGAAGCGCCCAGGGGGGGCTACACCTTC
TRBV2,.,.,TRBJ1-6,CASGMDSPLHF,TGTGCCTCGGGGATGGACTCACCCCTCCACTTT
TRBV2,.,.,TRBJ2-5,CASSGQRLYQETQYF,TGTGCCAGCAGTGGCCAGCGACTGTACCAAGAGACCCAGTACTTC
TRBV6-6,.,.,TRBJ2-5,CASSPPLPRSRETQYF,TGTGCCAGCAGTCCTCCCCTTCCCCGGAGCCGGGAGACCCAGTACTTC
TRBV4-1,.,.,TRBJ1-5,CASSTRDSHSNQPQHF,TGCGCCAGCAGCACGCGGGACTCCCATAGCAATCAGCCCCAGCATTTT
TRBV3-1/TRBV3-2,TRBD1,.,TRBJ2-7,CASTRTGESYEQYF,TGTGCCAGCACCCGGACAGGCGAGTCCTACGAGCAGTACTTC
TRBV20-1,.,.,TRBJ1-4,CSAAYGEKLFF,TGCAGTGCTGCTTACGGTGAAAAACTGTTTTTT
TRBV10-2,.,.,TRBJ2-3,CASSELSGSGTDTQYF,TGCGCCAGCAGTGAACTCTCCGGGAGTGGCACAGATACGCAGTATTTT
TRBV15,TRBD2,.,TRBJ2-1,CATSRDRASGSYNEQFF,TGTGCCACCAGCAGAGATCGCGCTAGCGGGAGTTACAATGAGCAGTTCTTC
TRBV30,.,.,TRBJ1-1,CAWGGSSPEAFF,TGTGCCTGGGGGGGGAGTTCCCCTGAAGCTTTCTTT
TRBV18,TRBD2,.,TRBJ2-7,CASSPRTSGSSEQYF,TGTGCCAGCTCACCGCGGACTAGCGGGAGCTCCGAGCAGTACTTC
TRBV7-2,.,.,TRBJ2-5,CASSTRPIETQYF,TGTGCCAGCAGCACGAGGCCTATAGAGACCCAGTACTTC
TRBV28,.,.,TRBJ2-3,CASSFDRGGDTQYF,TGTGCCAGCAGTTTCGATAGGGGTGGAGATACGCAGTATTTT
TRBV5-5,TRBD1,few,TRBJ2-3,CASSPRQGTPDTQYF,TGTGCCAGCAGCCCCAGACAGGGGACGCCAGATACGCAGTATTTT
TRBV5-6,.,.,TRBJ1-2,CASSFGGQPYGYTF,TGTGCCAGCAGCTTCGGGGGGCAGCCCTATGGCTACACCTTC
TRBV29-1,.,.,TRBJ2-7,CSVEDRGASYEQYF,TGCAGCGTTGAAGACAGGGGAGCATCCTACGAGCAGTACTTC
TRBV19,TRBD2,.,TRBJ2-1,CASKWRGTSGAQGHEQFF,TGTGCCAGTAAGTGGCGGGGGACTAGCGGGGCCCAGGGACATGAGCAGTTCTTC
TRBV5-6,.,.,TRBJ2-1,CASSFAREEFF,TGTGCCAGCAGCTTCGCCAGGGAGGAGTTCTTC
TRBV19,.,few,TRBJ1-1,CASSADSGNTEAFF,TGTGCCAGTAGTGCAGACAGTGGAAACACTGAAGCTTTCTTT
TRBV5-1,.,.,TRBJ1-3,CAVLLNQGYRNTIYF,TGCGCCGTCCTACTGAACCAGGGTTATAGAAACACCATATATTTT
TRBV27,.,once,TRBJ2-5,CASSLRGGEETQYF,TGTGCCAGCAGTTTAAGGGGGGGTGAAGAGACCCAGTACTTC
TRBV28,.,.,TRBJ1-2,CASSGTSPGYTF,TGTGCCAGCAGCGGGACAAGCCCTGGCTACACCTTC
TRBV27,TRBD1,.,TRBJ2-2,CASRDRDRFTGELFF,TGTGCCAGCAGGGACCGGGACAGATTCACCGGGGAGCTGTTTTTT
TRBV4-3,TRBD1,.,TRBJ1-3,CASSLQDRAGNTIYF,TGCGCCAGCAGCCTTCAGGACAGGGCTGGAAACACCATATATTTT
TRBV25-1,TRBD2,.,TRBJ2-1,CASSEYKAGAYNEQFF,TGTGCCAGCAGTGAATATAAGGCGGGAGCCTACAATGAGCAGTTCTTC
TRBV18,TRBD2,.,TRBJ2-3,CASSPQAGGTDTQYF,TGTGCCAGCTCACCACAGGCGGGGGGGACCGATACGCAGTATTTT
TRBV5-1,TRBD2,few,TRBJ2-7,CASSLEGLAPYEQYF,TGCGCCAGCAGCTTGGAAGGACTAGCGCCGTACGAGCAGTACTTC
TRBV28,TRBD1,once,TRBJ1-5,CASRLRTGMNQPQHF,TGTGCCAGCCGCCTCCGGACAGGGATGAATCAGCCCCAGCATTTT
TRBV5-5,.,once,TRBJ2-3,CASSNKRTDTDTQYF,TGTGCCAGCAGCAACAAGAGGACTGACACAGATACGCAGTATTTT
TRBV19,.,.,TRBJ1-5,CASSIVGGGNQPQHF,TGTGCCAGTAGTATAGTGGGAGGAGGCAATCAGCCCCAGCATTTT
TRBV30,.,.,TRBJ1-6,CAWSVPSGHRSYNSPLHF,TGTGCCTGGAGTGTACCCTCGGGACACCGCTCCTATAATTCACCCCTCCACTTT
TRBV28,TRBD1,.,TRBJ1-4,CASSPTGTANEKLFF,TGTGCCAGCAGTCCCACCGGGACAGCTAATGAAAAACTGTTTTTT
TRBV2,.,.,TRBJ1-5,CAAGREVRQPQHF,TGTGCCGCGGGAAGGGAGGTAAGGCAGCCCCAGCATTTT
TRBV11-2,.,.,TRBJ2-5,CASSQKGQWFAETQYF,TGTGCCAGCAGCCAGAAGGGACAATGGTTCGCAGAGACCCAGTACTTC
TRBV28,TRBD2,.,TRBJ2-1,CASSLVLAGHYNEQFF,TGTGCCAGCAGTTTAGTACTAGCGGGACATTACAATGAGCAGTTCTTC
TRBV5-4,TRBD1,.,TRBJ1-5,CASSQDRKNQPQHF,TGTGCCAGCAGTCAGGACAGGAAAAATCAGCCCCAGCATTTT
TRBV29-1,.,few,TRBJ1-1,CSVFNKQGFMNTEAFF,TGCAGCGTTTTCAACAAACAGGGATTTATGAACACTGAAGCTTTCTTT
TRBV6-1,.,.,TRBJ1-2,CASSEEVGTIFGYTF,TGTGCCAGCAGTGAAGAAGTTGGGACTATATTTGGCTACACCTTC
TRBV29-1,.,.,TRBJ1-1,CSSEQGGNTEAFF,TGCAGCTCAGAACAGGGTGGGAACACTGAAGCTTTCTTT
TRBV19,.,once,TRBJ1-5,CATTGPGGGQPQHF,TGTGCCACAACAGGGCCTGGGGGGGGTCAGCCCCAGCATTTT